The T cell receptor (beta chain) described here comes from a study of glioma-infiltrating T cells. The V end lost 6 bases, the J end lost 4 bases, and 12 bases lay between the germline ends. The CDR3 has 14 residues. Germline CDR1 reads MNHNY; CDR2 reads SVGAGI (reference sequence). Worth noting for this clonotype: What it binds is not known.

Study conclusions and caveats: Very few CDR3 sequences were shared between tissue and blood. Gliomas, especially low-grade, showed above-expected tissue-blood divergence; non-neoplastic patients showed below.

Using RNA template, CDR3s of TCR alpha and beta were amplified with iRepertoire arm-PCR. One-step reverse transcription and amplification started from roughly 100-400 ng of tissue mRNA or PBMC total RNA. MiXCR was run by TCRdb on the multiplex PCR reads, yielding one entry per CDR3 protein. This table holds around 140,000 distinct CDR3 sequences, about 39% found once. The source material was glioma tissue, nonneoplastic brain tissue, or PBMCs (not recorded which). This TCR was recovered from a human donor with low-grade glioma or glioblastoma, undergoing nonglioma brain surgery, or in good health (not recorded which). The genes are TRBV6-6 and TRBJ2-2, with D possibly being TRBD1 (5 bases). CDR3 protein: CASRPGHATGELFF. The CDR3 coding sequence is TGTGCCAGCAGGCCTGGACACGCCACCGGGGAGCTGTTTTTT.